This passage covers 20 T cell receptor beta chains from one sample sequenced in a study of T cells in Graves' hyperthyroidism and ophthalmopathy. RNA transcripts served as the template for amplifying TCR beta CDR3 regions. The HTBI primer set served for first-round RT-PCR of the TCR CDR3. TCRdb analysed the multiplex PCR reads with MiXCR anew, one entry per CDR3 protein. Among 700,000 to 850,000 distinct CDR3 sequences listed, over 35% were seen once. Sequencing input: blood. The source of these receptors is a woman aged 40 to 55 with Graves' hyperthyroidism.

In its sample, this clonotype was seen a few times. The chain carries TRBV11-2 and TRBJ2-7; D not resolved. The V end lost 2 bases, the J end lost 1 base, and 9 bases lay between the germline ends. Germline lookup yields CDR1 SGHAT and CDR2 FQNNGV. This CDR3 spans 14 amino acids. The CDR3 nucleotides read TGTGCCAGCAGCTTACAAGTAATATCCTACGAGCAGTACTTC. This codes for CASSLQVISYEQYF.

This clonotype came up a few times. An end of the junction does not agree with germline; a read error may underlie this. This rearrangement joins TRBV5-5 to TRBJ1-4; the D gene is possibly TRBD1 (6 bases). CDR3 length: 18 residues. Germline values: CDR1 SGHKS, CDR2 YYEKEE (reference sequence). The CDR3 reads CASSQSFGTGLTNEKLFF. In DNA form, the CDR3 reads TGCGCCAGCAGCCAAAGTTTCGGTACAGGGTTGACTAATGAAAAACTGTTTTTT.

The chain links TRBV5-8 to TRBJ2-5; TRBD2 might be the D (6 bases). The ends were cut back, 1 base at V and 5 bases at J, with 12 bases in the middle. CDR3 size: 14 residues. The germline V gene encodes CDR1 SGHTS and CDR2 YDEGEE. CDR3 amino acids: CASSLSVGGETQYF. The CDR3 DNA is TGTGCCAGCAGCTTGTCGGTGGGAGGTGAGACCCAGTACTTC.

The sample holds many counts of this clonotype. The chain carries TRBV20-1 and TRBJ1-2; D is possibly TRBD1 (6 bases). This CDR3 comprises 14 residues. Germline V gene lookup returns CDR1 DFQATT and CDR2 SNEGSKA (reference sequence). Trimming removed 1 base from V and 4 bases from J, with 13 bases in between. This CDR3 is CSARGGGAVYGYTF. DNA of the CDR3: TGCAGTGCTAGAGGGGGGGGGGCCGTCTATGGCTACACCTTC.

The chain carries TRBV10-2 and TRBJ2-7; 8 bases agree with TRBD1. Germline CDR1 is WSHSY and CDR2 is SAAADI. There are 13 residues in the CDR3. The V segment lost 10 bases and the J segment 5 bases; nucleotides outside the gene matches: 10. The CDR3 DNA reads TGCGCCAACGGGACAGGTCCGACAGACGAGCAGTACTTC. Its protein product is CANGTGPTDEQYF.

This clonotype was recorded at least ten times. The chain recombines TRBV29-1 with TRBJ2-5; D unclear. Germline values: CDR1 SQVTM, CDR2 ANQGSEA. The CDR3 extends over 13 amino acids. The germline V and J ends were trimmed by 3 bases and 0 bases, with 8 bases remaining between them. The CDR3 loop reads CSVDLWDQETQYF. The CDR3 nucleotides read TGCAGCGTTGATTTGTGGGACCAAGAGACCCAGTACTTC.

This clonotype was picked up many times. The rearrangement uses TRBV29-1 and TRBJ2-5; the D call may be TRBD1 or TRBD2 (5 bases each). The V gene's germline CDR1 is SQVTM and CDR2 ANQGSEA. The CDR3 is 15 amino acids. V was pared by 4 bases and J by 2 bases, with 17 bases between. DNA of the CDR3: TGCAGCGTTGTGATTGGGCCAGGGAGACAAGAGACCCAGTACTTC. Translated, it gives CSVVIGPGRQETQYF.

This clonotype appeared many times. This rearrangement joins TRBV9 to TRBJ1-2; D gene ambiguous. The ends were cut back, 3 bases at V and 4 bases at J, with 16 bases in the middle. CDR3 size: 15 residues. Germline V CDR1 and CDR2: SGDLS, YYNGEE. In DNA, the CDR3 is TGTGCCAGCAGCGCCTCCCGGACGGGCCCCTATGGCTACACCTTC. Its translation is CASSASRTGPYGYTF.

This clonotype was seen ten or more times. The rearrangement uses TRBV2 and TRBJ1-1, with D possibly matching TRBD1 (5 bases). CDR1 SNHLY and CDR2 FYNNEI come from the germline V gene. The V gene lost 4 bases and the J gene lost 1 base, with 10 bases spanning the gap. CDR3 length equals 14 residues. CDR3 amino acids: CASSVWGENTEAFF. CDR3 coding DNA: TGTGCCAGCAGTGTATGGGGGGAGAACACTGAAGCTTTCTTT.

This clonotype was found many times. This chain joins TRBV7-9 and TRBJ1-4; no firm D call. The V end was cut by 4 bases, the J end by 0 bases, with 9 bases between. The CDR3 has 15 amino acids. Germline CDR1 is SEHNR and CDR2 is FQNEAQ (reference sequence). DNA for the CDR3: TGTGCCAGCAGCTCCCTCACTTCAACTAATGAAAAACTGTTTTTT. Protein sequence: CASSSLTSTNEKLFF.

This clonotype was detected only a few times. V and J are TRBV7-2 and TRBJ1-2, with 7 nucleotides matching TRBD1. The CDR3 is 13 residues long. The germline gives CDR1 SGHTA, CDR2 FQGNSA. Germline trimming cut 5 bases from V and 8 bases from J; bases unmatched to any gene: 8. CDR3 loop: CASSLQGMWGYTF. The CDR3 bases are TGTGCCAGCAGCCTACAGGGGATGTGGGGCTACACCTTC.

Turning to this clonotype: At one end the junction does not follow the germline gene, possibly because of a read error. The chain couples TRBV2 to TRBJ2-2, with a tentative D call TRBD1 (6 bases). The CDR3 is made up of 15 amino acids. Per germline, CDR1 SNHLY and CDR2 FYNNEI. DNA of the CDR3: TGCGCCAGCAGCTCCGGGACAAGGAGAAACGGGGAGCTGTTTTTT. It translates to CASSSGTRRNGELFF.

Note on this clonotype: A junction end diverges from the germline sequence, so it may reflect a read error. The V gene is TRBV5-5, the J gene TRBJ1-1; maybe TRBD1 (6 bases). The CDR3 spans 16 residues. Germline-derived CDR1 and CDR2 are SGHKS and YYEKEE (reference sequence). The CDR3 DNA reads TGCGCCAGCAGCCCAACACGACGGGGGGCGACCACTGAAGCTTTCTTT. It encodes CASSPTRRGATTEAFF.

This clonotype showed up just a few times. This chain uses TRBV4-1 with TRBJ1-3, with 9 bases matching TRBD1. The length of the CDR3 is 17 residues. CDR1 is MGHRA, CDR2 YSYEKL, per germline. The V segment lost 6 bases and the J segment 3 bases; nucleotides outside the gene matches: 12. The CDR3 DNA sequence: TGCGCCAGCAGACCGGGACAGGGAAGGGGGAGTGGAAACACCATATATTTT. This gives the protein CASRPGQGRGSGNTIYF.

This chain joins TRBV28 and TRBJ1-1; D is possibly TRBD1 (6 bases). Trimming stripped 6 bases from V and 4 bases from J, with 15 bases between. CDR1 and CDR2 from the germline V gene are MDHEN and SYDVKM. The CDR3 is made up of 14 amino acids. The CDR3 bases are TGTGCCAGCAGCTTGGAGGTAGGGGGCACTGAAGCTTTCTTT. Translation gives CASSLEVGGTEAFF.

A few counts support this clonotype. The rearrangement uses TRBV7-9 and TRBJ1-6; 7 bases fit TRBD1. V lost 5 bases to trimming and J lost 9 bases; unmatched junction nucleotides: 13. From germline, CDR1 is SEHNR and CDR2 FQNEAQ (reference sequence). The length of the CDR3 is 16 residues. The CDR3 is CASSPSQGGIGSPLHF. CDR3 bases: TGTGCCAGCAGCCCCTCCCAGGGGGGGATCGGTTCACCCCTCCACTTT.

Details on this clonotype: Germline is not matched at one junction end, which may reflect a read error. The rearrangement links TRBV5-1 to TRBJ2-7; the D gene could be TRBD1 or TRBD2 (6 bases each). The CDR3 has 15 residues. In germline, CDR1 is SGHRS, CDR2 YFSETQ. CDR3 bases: TGCGCCAGCAGTTTGGCGGGACAAGACCCCTACGAGCAGTACTTC. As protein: CASSLAGQDPYEQYF.

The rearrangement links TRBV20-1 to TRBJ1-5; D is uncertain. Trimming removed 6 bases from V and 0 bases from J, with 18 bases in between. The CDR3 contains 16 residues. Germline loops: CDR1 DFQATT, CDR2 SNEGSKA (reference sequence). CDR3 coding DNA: TGCAGTGCCTTAAATCCGGGCTATTATAGCAATCAGCCCCAGCATTTT. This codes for CSALNPGYYSNQPQHF.

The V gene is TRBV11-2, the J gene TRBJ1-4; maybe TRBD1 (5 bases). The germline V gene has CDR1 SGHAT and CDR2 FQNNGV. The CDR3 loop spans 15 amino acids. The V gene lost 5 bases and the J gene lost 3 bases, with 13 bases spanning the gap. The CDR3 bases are TGTGCCAGCAGCAACTACGACAGTCCTAATGAAAAACTGTTTTTT. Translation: CASSNYDSPNEKLFF.

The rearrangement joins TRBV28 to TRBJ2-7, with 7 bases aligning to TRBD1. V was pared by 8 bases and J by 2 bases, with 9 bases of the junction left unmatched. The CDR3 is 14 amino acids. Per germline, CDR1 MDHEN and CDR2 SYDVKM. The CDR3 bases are TGTGCCAGCGGGTTAGGGGGACAGACCTACGAGCAGTACTTC. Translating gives CASGLGGQTYEQYF.